This TCR beta chain was obtained from a study of blood T cells in healthy people across ages. Primers used in a second PCR of roughly 6 to 11 cycles were a sample-barcoded 5' primer and a J-beta primer mix. TCRdb called the 5' RACE reads again in MiXCR, with one record for every CDR3 protein. Of around 500,000 distinct CDR3 sequences in the sample, around 48% were seen once. This clonotype was found a few times. The ends lost 2 bases at V and 1 base at J; junction bases unmatched: 8. The CDR3 covers 18 residues. The sample consisted of blood. The V and J genes are TRBV12-3 or TRBV12-4 and TRBJ2-1, with TRBD2 matching 10 bases. This TCR was recovered from an elderly man in good health. CDR3 loop: CASSLMVLAGRSYNEQFF. Here the CDR3 DNA reads TGTGCCAGCAGTTTAATGGTACTAGCGGGACGATCCTACAATGAGCAGTTCTTC.